Listed here are 10 T cell receptor beta chains from one sample, sequenced in a study of OX40 agonist ivuxolimab in advanced cancers. The protocol was immunoSEQ multiplex PCR, while the TCRdb copy is restricted to in-frame clones and leaves out a portion. The table has about 35,000 clones, about 82% seen once. The sequenced sample was CD4+ or CD8+ T cells sorted from blood, obtained in a trial of the OX40 agonist ivuxolimab. These receptors all stem from an adult with an advanced solid tumor such as melanoma, head and neck, liver or kidney cancer.

V usage is TRBV5-4 and J usage is TRBJ2-7; D might be TRBD2 (6 bases). CDR1 and CDR2 from the germline V gene are SGHNT and YYREEE (reference sequence). The CDR3 covers 10 residues. V lost 7 bases and J lost 4, with 6 bases in between. CDR3: CASGTYEQYF. CDR3 sequence (DNA): TGTGCCAGCGGGACTTACGAGCAGTACTTC.

V usage is TRBV6-1 and J usage is TRBJ2-7; TRBD1 matches at 7 bases. The germline gives CDR1 MNHNS, CDR2 SASEGT. The CDR3 has 12 amino acids. With V trimmed by 4 bases and J by 6 bases, 3 bases remained unmatched. CDR3 bases: TGTGCCAGCAGTGCCGGGACAGCCGAGCAGTACTTC. It codes for CASSAGTAEQYF.

This chain joins TRBV5-5 and TRBJ2-7, with D tentatively TRBD2 (5 bases). V lost 2 bases and J 3 bases, leaving 9 bases between the germline ends. The CDR3 loop spans 13 amino acids. Per germline, CDR1 SGHKS and CDR2 YYEKEE (reference sequence). The CDR3 loop is CASSFEGLYEQYF. In nucleotides, the CDR3 is TGTGCCAGCAGCTTTGAAGGACTCTACGAGCAGTACTTC.

V gene TRBV27 combines with J gene TRBJ2-5, with 9 bases identical to TRBD2. V shed 4 bases, J shed 4 bases, and the junction held 4 bases outside the gene matches. This CDR3 spans 14 amino acids. Germline values: CDR1 MNHEY, CDR2 SMNVEV (reference sequence). CDR3 in DNA: TGTGCCAGCAGTTCGGGACTAGCCCGAGAGACCCAGTACTTC. Amino acids: CASSSGLARETQYF.

The chain joins TRBV6-5 to TRBJ2-3; the D is unclear. Germline V CDR1 and CDR2: MNHEY, SVGAGI. Deletions cut 5 bases from V and 0 bases from J, with 12 bases between. There are 15 residues in the CDR3. The chain's CDR3 is CASSVAALSTDTQYF. CDR3 sequence (DNA): TGTGCCAGCAGTGTGGCGGCGCTTAGCACAGATACGCAGTATTTT.

This clone came up a few times. This chain uses TRBV19 with TRBJ2-1; possible D gene TRBD2, 6 bases. This CDR3 is built from 17 residues. CDR1 is LNHDA, CDR2 SQIVND, per germline (reference sequence). V gave up 3 bases and J gave up 7 bases, with 22 bases separating them. The CDR3 bases are TGTGCCAGTAGTATGACCGGAGGGGACGTTACGTATAATGAGCAGTTCTTC. Its protein product is CASSMTGGDVTYNEQFF.

The chain joins TRBV5-5 to TRBJ2-3, with 7 bases matching TRBD2. The CDR3 covers 16 residues. Germline assignment: CDR1 SGHKS and CDR2 YYEKEE (reference sequence). V lost 0 bases and J lost 4; bases outside the gene matches: 8. The CDR3 protein is CASSLEAGVGPDTQYF. In DNA, the CDR3 is TGTGCCAGCAGCTTGGAGGCGGGAGTGGGCCCAGATACGCAGTATTTT.

V is TRBV2 and J is TRBJ2-7; the match to TRBD2 covers 10 bases. Germline-derived CDR1 and CDR2 are SNHLY and FYNNEI. V dropped 4 bases and J dropped 1; count of bases not matched to a gene: 1. The CDR3 contains 14 residues. CDR3 in DNA: TGTGCCAGCAGTGTAGCGGGAGGTTCCTACGAGCAGTACTTC. Translated: CASSVAGGSYEQYF.

J is TRBJ1-1 and V is TRBV15; TRBD1 matches at 8 bases. The ends lost 8 bases at V and 0 bases at J; junction bases unmatched: 5. CDR1 LNHNV and CDR2 YYDKDF come from the germline V gene (reference sequence). The CDR3 contains 14 residues. The DNA for the CDR3 is TGTGCCACCGGGACAGGCAGATTGAACACTGAAGCTTTCTTT. This codes for CATGTGRLNTEAFF.

This chain joins TRBV18 and TRBJ2-7; D ambiguous. The CDR3 is 14 amino acids. Germline loops: CDR1 KGHSH, CDR2 LQKENI. V lost 2 bases and J 2 bases, leaving 10 bases between the germline ends. This chain's CDR3 is CASSPMADTYEQYF. The CDR3, as DNA: TGTGCCAGCTCACCAATGGCAGATACCTACGAGCAGTACTTC. The full variable domain, in which reference TRBV18 and TRBJ2-7 provide the parts outside the CDR3, is NAGVMQNPRHLVRRRGQEARLRCSPMKGHSHVYWYRQLPEEGLKFMVYLQKENIIDESGMPKERFSAEFPKEGPSILRIQQVVRGDSAAYFCASSPMADTYEQYFGPGTRLTVT.